Listed here are 19 T cell receptor beta chains from one sample, sequenced in a study of metastatic and nonmetastatic thyroid tumors. TCRdb recomputed clones from the PCR reads via MiXCR. The table has 49,000 or so clones, more than 20% seen once. Each patient came to thyroid surgery without any prior treatment (of any kind). Sequencing was done on a sample of blood. The receptors come from a male donor with papillary thyroid cancer or a benign thyroid nodule (not recorded which). Some clones in this sample may be carry-over from other donors' samples.

By share, this clone counts as medium-sized (0.01 to 0.1%). CDR3 in DNA: TGTGCCAGCAGTTTACGGGACATTAGGGGCTACGAGCAGTACTTC. It encodes CASSLRDIRGYEQYF. The chain carries TRBV28 and TRBJ2-7, with a tentative D call TRBD1 (6 bases). This CDR3 comprises 15 residues. The V gene lost 2 bases and the J gene lost 3 bases, with 14 bases spanning the gap. CDR1 and CDR2 (germline): MDHEN, SYDVKM.

This clone was seen many times. V and J are TRBV6-1 and TRBJ1-1, with D hard to call. Germline V CDR1 and CDR2: MNHNS, SASEGT. Trimming removed 5 bases at V and 2 bases at J, with 9 bases between. The CDR3 consists of 13 residues. The CDR3 is CASSSGLNTEAFF. The CDR3, as DNA: TGTGCCAGCAGTTCAGGATTAAACACTGAAGCTTTCTTT.

In its sample, this clone was seen many times. The genes are TRBV20-1 and TRBJ2-3, with 7 bases fitting TRBD1. CDR1 and CDR2 from the germline V gene are DFQATT and SNEGSKA (reference sequence). V shed 4 bases and J 0 bases; nucleotides not matched to a gene: 7. CDR3 length: 15 residues. CDR3 amino acids: CSAKRQGTSTDTQYF. The CDR3 region has the DNA TGCAGTGCTAAAAGACAGGGCACTAGCACAGATACGCAGTATTTT.

This chain connects TRBV27 to TRBJ1-6, with D possibly being TRBD1 (5 bases). The CDR3 spans 12 residues. The V gene's germline CDR1 is MNHEY and CDR2 SMNVEV (reference sequence). V lost 5 bases, J lost 8 bases, and 7 bases lay in between. CDR3 bases: TGTGCCAGCAGTGAACAGGATTCACCCCTCCACTTT. This gives the protein CASSEQDSPLHF.

This clone occurred a few times. The V call is TRBV7-3, the J call TRBJ2-7, with 13 bases aligning to TRBD2. V shed 4 bases, J shed 2 bases, and the junction held 11 bases outside the gene matches. Germline assignment: CDR1 SGHTA and CDR2 FQGTGA. This CDR3 has 18 amino acids. DNA for the CDR3: TGTGCCAGCAGCTGTCCGTGGGTAGGACTAGCGGGAGCCTACGAGCAGTACTTC. Translating it yields CASSCPWVGLAGAYEQYF.

This clone was observed many times. The chain combines TRBV29-1 with TRBJ2-1; the match to TRBD1 covers 8 bases. The CDR3 covers 14 residues. Per the germline V gene, CDR1 is SQVTM and CDR2 is ANQGSEA. With 0 bases clipped from V and 3 bases from J, the junction kept 1 base outside the gene matches. The CDR3 is CSVEDRGLYNEQFF. The CDR3 DNA is TGCAGCGTTGAAGACAGGGGGCTCTACAATGAGCAGTTCTTC.

This clone was seen only a few times. The rearrangement joins TRBV12-3 or TRBV12-4 to TRBJ2-1; TRBD2 agrees at 8 bases. The CDR3 has 15 amino acids. Trimming removed 5 bases from V and 8 bases from J; junction bases left unmatched: 11. CDR3 nucleotide sequence: TGTGCCAGCAGTCCGTTAGCGGGAAAGAGCGATGAGCAGTTCTTC. Protein sequence: CASSPLAGKSDEQFF.

About this clone: Relative to the germline gene, one junction end is altered; a read error may explain this. This rearrangement joins TRBV30 to TRBJ1-1; 8 bases are a match to TRBD1. CDR1 is GTSNPN and CDR2 is SVGIG in the germline V gene (reference sequence). The CDR3 is 14 residues long. CDR3 sequence: CAWTTGVLNTQAFF. The CDR3 nucleotides read TGTGCCTGGACGACAGGGGTGCTGAACACTCAAGCTTTCTTT.

Ten or more counts support this clone. A read error may produce the germline difference seen at one junction end. The V and J genes are TRBV5-5 and TRBJ2-1; 11 bases fit TRBD2. The CDR3 extends over 12 amino acids. Germline V gene sequence: CDR1 SGHKS, CDR2 YYEKEE (reference sequence). CDR3 coding DNA: TGTGCCAGCAGCTCCGCAGTGGGACTAGCGGTCTTC. Translating gives CASSSAVGLAVF.

This clone has ten or more counts. The chain combines TRBV14 with TRBJ2-3; D unresolved. Germline CDR1 SGHDN, CDR2 FVKESK. CDR3 length: 16 residues. The ends were cut back, 4 bases at V and 0 bases at J, with 14 bases in the middle. The CDR3 nucleotides read TGTGCCAGCAGCCCCCTAACGACGCCTAGCACAGATACGCAGTATTTT. It translates to CASSPLTTPSTDTQYF.

This chain connects TRBV20-1 to TRBJ2-7; tentatively, D is TRBD1 (6 bases). The V gene's germline CDR1 is DFQATT and CDR2 SNEGSKA (reference sequence). V lost 3 bases and J lost 2, with 20 bases in between. The CDR3 totals 16 residues. CDR3 coding DNA: TGCAGTGCTAGGGTTTCCGGGACACTGCCAACCTACGAGCAGTACTTC. Encoded protein: CSARVSGTLPTYEQYF.

This clone has a count of ten or more. The chain employs TRBV20-1 and TRBJ2-3; no firm D call. The V end lost 3 bases, the J end lost 2 bases, and 18 bases lay between the germline ends. This CDR3 spans 16 amino acids. CDR1 and CDR2 (germline): DFQATT, SNEGSKA (reference sequence). This chain's CDR3 is CSARGPWSAITDTQYF. DNA for the CDR3: TGCAGTGCTAGGGGCCCATGGAGCGCCATCACAGATACGCAGTATTTT.

This clone was found many times. This chain connects TRBV3-1 to TRBJ2-3; 9 bases are a match to TRBD1. Germline V CDR1 and CDR2: LGHDT, YNNKEL (reference sequence). V lost 1 base to trimming and J lost 2 bases; unmatched junction nucleotides: 1. This CDR3 spans 15 amino acids. The CDR3 sequence: CASSQGTGVTDTQYF. CDR3 in DNA: TGTGCCAGCAGCCAAGGGACAGGGGTCACAGATACGCAGTATTTT.

The chain joins TRBV11-3 to TRBJ2-7; possible D gene TRBD1, 6 bases. The V and J ends lost 3 bases and 4 bases respectively, with 19 bases between them. CDR3 length equals 16 residues. Looked up from germline, CDR1 is SGHNT and CDR2 is YENEEA. The CDR3 DNA is TGTGCCAGCAGCTTTATAGCTTGGGGACAATCGTACGAGCAGTACTTC. Protein product: CASSFIAWGQSYEQYF.

This clone was seen a few times. J is TRBJ1-2 and V is TRBV6-1, with no clear D. Germline V gene data show CDR1 as MNHNS and CDR2 as SASEGT. Between the trimmed V and J ends, which lost 5 bases and 7 bases, there was a span of 20 bases. The length of the CDR3 is 15 residues. The CDR3 is CASSPRAGGLFGYTF. For the CDR3, the DNA is TGTGCCAGCAGTCCCCGGGCAGGAGGACTCTTTGGCTACACCTTC.

In its sample, this clone was seen many times. V is TRBV6-1 and J is TRBJ2-1, with 7 bases identical to TRBD2. The CDR3 extends over 14 amino acids. CDR1 is MNHNS, CDR2 SASEGT, per germline. After removal of 5 bases from V and 4 bases from J, the junction contained 5 bases not matched to a gene. CDR3: CASSSPRGYNEQFF. The CDR3 coding sequence is TGTGCCAGCAGTTCCCCGCGGGGGTACAATGAGCAGTTCTTC.

This clone came up many times. V is TRBV11-2 and J is TRBJ1-2, with D hard to call. Trimming cost V 1 base and J 6 bases, with 6 bases left between them. Germline CDR1 SGHAT, CDR2 FQNNGV. The CDR3 runs to 12 residues. CDR3 DNA sequence: TGTGCCAGCAGCTTAGGGCTAGATGGCTACACCTTC. Amino acid sequence: CASSLGLDGYTF.

A few counts support this clone. The rearrangement uses TRBV12-3 or TRBV12-4 and TRBJ2-7; the match to TRBD1 covers 7 bases. The CDR3 totals 13 residues. V shed 5 bases and J 7 bases; nucleotides not matched to a gene: 8. Here the CDR3 reads CASSLDREREQYF. The CDR3 coding sequence is TGTGCCAGCAGTCTCGACAGGGAGAGGGAGCAGTACTTC.

The rearrangement links TRBV20-1 to TRBJ1-1; D is ambiguous. Trimming left V 3 bases short and J 7 bases short, with 21 bases between. This CDR3 has 15 amino acids. Germline V gene lookup returns CDR1 DFQATT and CDR2 SNEGSKA (reference sequence). This CDR3 reads CSASPASSSGVEAFF. The CDR3 coding sequence is TGCAGTGCTAGCCCCGCCTCGTCTAGCGGGGTTGAAGCTTTCTTT.